A single sample is the source of the 23 T cell receptor beta chains below, sequenced in a study of PD-1 blockade in classical Hodgkin lymphoma. Documented time point: newly diagnosed, previously untreated cHL patient sample. Sequenced by immunoSEQ multiplex PCR; TCRdb stores in-frame clones only, minus some. In the table there are around 25,000 clones, approximately 95% of which are singletons. Sequencing was carried out using peripheral blood mononuclear cells (PBMCs). These receptors originate from a human donor with classical Hodgkin lymphoma.

This clone was observed a single time. This chain uses TRBV27 with TRBJ1-5; a possible D gene is TRBD1 (5 bases). The CDR3 runs 15 residues. Per germline, CDR1 MNHEY and CDR2 SMNVEV (reference sequence). Trimming took 6 bases from V and 2 from J, leaving 14 bases between them. CDR3 nucleotide sequence: TGTGCCAGCAGCTACACAGGTAATGGCAATCAGCCCCAGCATTTT. Amino acid sequence: CASSYTGNGNQPQHF.

V usage is TRBV6-5 and J usage is TRBJ1-2; 10 bases fit TRBD1. V lost 7 bases to trimming and J lost 6 bases; unmatched junction nucleotides: 11. The CDR3 is made up of 15 amino acids. Germline CDR1 is MNHEY and CDR2 is SVGAGI. CDR3 sequence (DNA): TGTGCCAGCACGTCGACAGGGGGCTCTCCTCATGGCTACACCTTC. Amino acid sequence: CASTSTGGSPHGYTF.

This clone has only a few counts. The genes are TRBV9 and TRBJ2-1, with a possible D match to TRBD2 (6 bases). The V and J ends lost 3 bases and 2 bases respectively, with 9 bases between them. This CDR3 spans 14 amino acids. The V gene's germline CDR1 is SGDLS and CDR2 YYNGEE. The CDR3 DNA sequence: TGTGCCAGCAGCGCGGGGGATGCCTACAATGAGCAGTTCTTC. This encodes CASSAGDAYNEQFF.

J is TRBJ1-1 and V is TRBV5-1; D may be TRBD1 (6 bases). V was shortened by 1 base and J by 2 bases, with 9 bases between the two germline ends. This CDR3 spans 14 amino acids. Germline-derived CDR1 and CDR2 are SGHRS and YFSETQ. CDR3 DNA: TGCGCCAGCAGCTTGTACAGGGCTAACACTGAAGCTTTCTTT. This codes for CASSLYRANTEAFF. Filled out from reference TRBV5-1 and TRBJ1-1, the complete variable domain reads KAGVTQTPRYLIKTRGQQVTLSCSPISGHRSVSWYQQTPGQGLQFLFEYFSETQRNKGNFPGRFSGRQFSNSRSEMNVSTLELGDSALYLCASSLYRANTEAFFGQGTRLTVV.

The chain employs TRBV7-9 and TRBJ1-1; D ambiguous. The CDR3 runs to 14 residues. V gave up 1 base and J gave up 5 bases, with 11 bases separating them. Germline values: CDR1 SEHNR, CDR2 FQNEAQ (reference sequence). The CDR3 nucleotides read TGTGCCAGCAGCTTAGTTCCGGGTTGGACTGAAGCTTTCTTT. Its translation: CASSLVPGWTEAFF.

This chain connects TRBV6-1 to TRBJ2-3; 7 bases align to TRBD2. V was clipped by 4 bases and J by 6 bases; unmatched bases: 19. Germline V gene sequence: CDR1 MNHNS, CDR2 SASEGT. The CDR3 spans 18 residues. CDR3 loop: CASSVLLLVAGRADTQYF. The DNA for the CDR3 is TGTGCCAGCAGTGTACTCCTTTTGGTGGCGGGGAGGGCGGATACGCAGTATTTT.

J is TRBJ1-1 and V is TRBV7-6, with a possible D match to TRBD1 (6 bases). This CDR3 has 18 residues. Trimming stripped 5 bases from V and 0 bases from J, with 22 bases between. Germline CDR1 SGHVS, CDR2 FNYEAQ. CDR3 sequence reads: CASSPWEVTGPLNTEAFF. For the CDR3, the DNA is TGTGCCAGCAGCCCCTGGGAGGTTACAGGGCCCTTGAACACTGAAGCTTTCTTT.

This chain links TRBV2 with TRBJ2-2; 10 bases match TRBD2. V lost 5 bases and J lost 1; bases outside the gene matches: 4. There are 16 residues in the CDR3. Per the germline V gene, CDR1 is SNHLY and CDR2 is FYNNEI. The CDR3 loop reads CASSTGLAENTGELFF. The CDR3 DNA is TGTGCCAGCAGTACAGGACTAGCGGAGAACACCGGGGAGCTGTTTTTT.

The chain couples TRBV7-2 to TRBJ1-5; D is undetermined. Germline V gene sequence: CDR1 SGHTA, CDR2 FQGNSA. V lost 5 bases, J lost 2 bases, and 10 bases lay in between. The CDR3 is 14 residues long. The CDR3 sequence: CASSPSGGNQPQHF. CDR3 bases: TGTGCCAGCAGCCCCAGTGGCGGCAATCAGCCCCAGCATTTT.

The V call is TRBV11-2, the J call TRBJ2-7; 13 nucleotides align to TRBD2. The germline V gene encodes CDR1 SGHAT and CDR2 FQNNGV. The CDR3 has 14 residues. J gave up 2 bases and V 7 bases, and 2 bases lay outside the gene matches. The CDR3 loop is CASIGTSGTYEQYF. The CDR3 DNA reads TGTGCCAGCATCGGGACTAGCGGGACCTACGAGCAGTACTTC.

This chain joins TRBV2 and TRBJ2-2; no clear D gene. The length of the CDR3 is 12 residues. The germline V gene encodes CDR1 SNHLY and CDR2 FYNNEI. V shed 10 bases and J shed 5 bases, with 11 bases lying between them. This chain's CDR3 is CATLRWTGELFF. The DNA for the CDR3 is TGTGCCACACTGCGGTGGACCGGGGAGCTGTTTTTT.

This chain joins TRBV10-3 and TRBJ1-4, with D maybe TRBD1 (6 bases). V lost 10 bases to trimming and J lost 2 bases, with 14 bases between them. CDR1 is ENHRY, CDR2 SYGVKD, per germline. This CDR3 is built from 14 residues. CDR3 region: CATAWGGTNEKLFF. The CDR3, as DNA: TGTGCCACCGCCTGGGGGGGCACTAATGAAAAACTGTTTTTT.

The V call is TRBV19, the J call TRBJ2-1, with unresolved D. Germline V gene sequence: CDR1 LNHDA, CDR2 SQIVND (reference sequence). The CDR3 runs to 14 residues. Trimming left V 6 bases short and J 0 bases short, with 9 bases between. CDR3: CASSPYSSYNEQFF. CDR3 nucleotides: TGTGCCAGTAGCCCTTATTCCTCCTACAATGAGCAGTTCTTC. Supplemented by reference TRBV19 and TRBJ2-1, the full variable domain reads DGGITQSPKYLFRKEGQNVTLSCEQNLNHDAMYWYRQDPGQGLRLIYYSQIVNDFQKGDIAEGYSVSREKKESFPLTVTSAQKNPTAFYLCASSPYSSYNEQFFGPGTRLTVL.

The DNA for the CDR3 is TGTGCCAGCAGCAGTAGCGTCCTAGCGGGCACCGGGGAGCTGTTTTTT. This translates into CASSSSVLAGTGELFF. The rearrangement uses TRBV9 and TRBJ2-2; 8 bases align to TRBD2. With V trimmed by 4 bases and J by 4 bases, 9 bases remained unmatched. Germline CDR1 SGDLS, CDR2 YYNGEE. The CDR3 runs to 16 residues.

The sample holds one count of this clone. CDR3 in DNA: TGTGCCAGCAGCCATTTGGCGGGAGGGCCTGGTGAGCAGTTCTTC. This codes for CASSHLAGGPGEQFF. This chain uses TRBV14 with TRBJ2-1; TRBD2 matches 9 bases. This CDR3 is 15 amino acids long. Germline V CDR1 and CDR2: SGHDN, FVKESK. The trim removed 3 bases at V and 9 bases at J, leaving 9 bases unmatched.

V gene TRBV11-2 combines with J gene TRBJ2-1, with D uncertain. The CDR3 runs 12 residues. Looked up from germline, CDR1 is SGHAT and CDR2 is FQNNGV. Between the trimmed V and J ends, which lost 6 bases and 5 bases, there was a span of 8 bases. CDR3 sequence (DNA): TGTGCCAGCAGTTTCAGCGACAATGAGCAGTTCTTC. It is translated as CASSFSDNEQFF.

The CDR3 protein is CASSLWGLGRGRGDTQYF. DNA of the CDR3: TGTGCCAGCAGCTTATGGGGACTTGGCAGGGGGCGCGGGGATACGCAGTATTTT. V usage is TRBV7-8 and J usage is TRBJ2-3; 8 positions agree with TRBD1. V gave up 2 bases and J gave up 6 bases; unmatched junction bases: 16. Per germline, CDR1 SGHVS and CDR2 FQNEAQ. The CDR3 length is 18 residues.

J is TRBJ2-2 and V is TRBV29-1; TRBD2 is a possible D gene (7 bases). The V gene's germline CDR1 is SQVTM and CDR2 ANQGSEA. V was trimmed by 3 bases and J by 4 bases, leaving 12 bases between them. The CDR3 is made up of 14 amino acids. As DNA, the CDR3 is TGCAGCGTTGAGCGGGGGCTCCGCACCGGGGAGCTGTTTTTT. Amino acids: CSVERGLRTGELFF.

V usage is TRBV5-1 and J usage is TRBJ2-5, with 7 bases that match TRBD1. J gave up 2 bases and V 4 bases, and 2 bases lay outside the gene matches. The CDR3 totals 13 residues. Germline CDR1 and CDR2: SGHRS and YFSETQ. In nucleotides, the CDR3 is TGCGCCAGCAGCCCGGGACAGCAAGAGACCCAGTACTTC. Its protein product is CASSPGQQETQYF.

The rearrangement joins TRBV10-3 to TRBJ1-1; D unresolved. Germline CDR1 reads ENHRY; CDR2 reads SYGVKD. The CDR3 contains 13 residues. The V end lost 3 bases, the J end lost 1 base, and 6 bases lay between the germline ends. In DNA, the CDR3 is TGTGCCATCAGTGATTGGGCGAACACTGAAGCTTTCTTT. Protein sequence: CAISDWANTEAFF.

CDR3 loop: CASSLKVGTAEAFF. The DNA of the CDR3 is TGTGCCAGCAGCTTGAAGGTTGGGACAGCTGAAGCTTTCTTT. The V gene is TRBV5-6, the J gene TRBJ1-1; 7 bases are shared with TRBD1. The CDR3 totals 14 residues. J gave up 6 bases and V 1 base, and 6 bases lay outside the gene matches. Germline V gene lookup returns CDR1 SGHDT and CDR2 YYEEEE.

V is TRBV5-4 and J is TRBJ2-5; unclear D gene. Per germline, CDR1 SGHNT and CDR2 YYREEE (reference sequence). The V and J ends lost 0 bases and 4 bases respectively, with 7 bases between them. The CDR3 loop spans 13 amino acids. The DNA for the CDR3 is TGTGCCAGCAGCTTGGCCGGGCCAGAGACCCAGTACTTC. It yields the protein CASSLAGPETQYF.

Comments on this clone: The sample has other DNA sequences that encode this CDR3 too. This chain connects TRBV28 to TRBJ1-5; no firm D call. The CDR3 contains 13 residues. CDR1 is MDHEN, CDR2 SYDVKM, per germline. Trimming took 1 base from V and 4 from J, leaving 5 bases between them. CDR3 loop: CASSLLGNQPQHF. DNA of the CDR3: TGTGCCAGCAGTTTATTAGGGAATCAGCCCCAGCATTTT.